This T cell receptor beta chain was retrieved from a study of T cell responses to AZD1222 COVID-19 vaccine. Study-wide points: Reportedly, nearly half of unique spike TCRs recognized epitopes outside B.1.351/B.1.1.7 mutations. With two AZD1222 doses given, Spike-specific TCR breadth and depth both rose.

Sequenced by immunoSEQ multiplex PCR; TCRdb stores in-frame clones only, minus some. The sample carries some 120,000 clones, roughly nine tenths recorded once. This clone was detected only once. Its antigen is not identified. The sequence was collected from an adult who received the AZD1222 COVID-19 vaccine. This specimen was peripheral blood, taken 28 days after the second AZD1222 dose.

DNA for the CDR3: TGTGCCACCAGCAGAGATCCGGGCGGGGGGGCGTATGAGCAGTTCTTC. The encoded protein is CATSRDPGGGAYEQFF. V gene TRBV15 combines with J gene TRBJ2-1; 9 bases line up with TRBD2. The CDR3 covers 16 residues. Losses at the gene ends were 0 bases for V and 8 bases for J; bases not matched to a gene: 8. Germline CDR1 is LNHNV and CDR2 is YYDKDF (reference sequence).